This TCR beta chain was captured in a study of cytomegalovirus exposure and HLA in healthy donors. PCR used 60 Vbeta primers and 13 Jbeta primers. Assay: immunoSEQ multiplex PCR; the TCRdb copy retains only in-frame clones and omits some. The sample holds more than 150,000 clones, around 80% seen once. Trimming stripped 3 bases from V and 4 bases from J, with 9 bases between. CDR1 is MGHDK, CDR2 SYGVNS, per germline. The CDR3 contains 13 residues. The sequencing input was PBMCs. The clonotype originates from a girl between 2 and 10 years old in good health and CMV-seropositive. The chain combines TRBV25-1 with TRBJ1-2; no definite D call. As DNA, the CDR3 is TGTGCCAGCAGTGATGGCACCCCCTATGGCTACACCTTC. Protein: CASSDGTPYGYTF.